Sequencing of this T cell receptor beta chain was carried out in a study of PD-L1 blockade in urothelial cancer. Overall study: Blood samples had a median of approximately 150,000 T cells, just under 85,000 unique TCRs, and clonality roughly 0.073.

The CDR3 length is 13 residues. V trimming: 4 bases; J trimming: 3 bases; junction bases outside the gene matches: 2. Germline values: CDR1 LNHDA, CDR2 SQIVND (reference sequence). The table came from immunoSEQ multiplex PCR; TCRdb's copy has only in-frame clones and leaves some out. Altogether 35,000 to 45,000 clones are present, roughly 90% being singletons, with the ten largest covering more than 6.5%. The chain employs TRBV19 and TRBJ2-7, with 8 bases fitting TRBD2. The origin of this receptor is a man aged 70 or older with urothelial cancer. The sample was PBMCs, taken around atezolizumab (anti-PD-L1) treatment. The CDR3 here is CASSTTSGYEQYF. The CDR3 nucleotides read TGTGCCAGTAGTACAACTAGCGGCTACGAGCAGTACTTC.